The clone carrying this T cell receptor (beta chain) showed up many times. This record comes from a study of CD8+CD57+ T cells in acquired aplastic anemia. TCR beta VDJ and CDR3 profiles were obtained from a genomic DNA template. Each CDR3 protein gets one entry after TCRdb re-called the reads with MiXCR. The sample comprises some 190,000 distinct CDR3 sequences, about 47% of which are singletons, and about 2.9% rests with the top ten. The CDR3 has 13 residues. The germline gives CDR1 KGHDR, CDR2 SFDVKD. V was shortened by 1 base and J by 2 bases, with 4 bases between the two germline ends. The receptor comes from a human donor in good health. The sequencing input was sorted CD4+, CD8+, or CD8+CD57+ T cells (not recorded which) from PBMCs. The chain joins TRBV24-1 to TRBJ1-2; D call uncertain. The CDR3 loop reads CATSDFSNYGYTF. CDR3 sequence (DNA): TGTGCCACCAGTGATTTTTCCAACTATGGCTACACCTTC.